One and the same sample provided the 32 T cell receptor beta chains below, sequenced in a study of T cell repertoires in cytomegalovirus infection. One entry per CDR3 protein, called by TCRdb with MiXCR from the reads. The table has 560,000 or so distinct CDR3 sequences, more than 15% seen once; the top ten hold 20% to 30%. Sequenced: CD8+ T cells from PBMCs. These receptors were taken from a human donor in good health (CMV status not recorded). Some clones in this sample may be carry-over from other donors' samples.

Ten or more counts support this clonotype. CDR3: CASSLSSGRSSYNEQFF. In DNA form, the CDR3 reads TGTGCCAGCAGCCTTTCTAGCGGACGGAGCTCCTACAATGAGCAGTTCTTC. This chain links TRBV7-9 with TRBJ2-1, with TRBD2 identical over 7 bases. In germline, CDR1 is SEHNR, CDR2 FQNEAQ (reference sequence). This CDR3 has 17 amino acids. Trimming removed 5 bases from V and 0 bases from J; junction bases left unmatched: 10. The full variable domain, its missing parts supplied by reference TRBV7-9 and TRBJ2-1, is DTGVSQNPRHKITKRGQNVTFRCDPISEHNRLYWYRQTLGQGPEFLTYFQNEAQLEKSRLLSDRFSAERPKGSFSTLEIQRTEQGDSAMYLCASSLSSGRSSYNEQFFGPGTRLTVL.

This clonotype was seen many times. The genes are TRBV7-6 and TRBJ2-4, with D perhaps TRBD1 (6 bases). V was trimmed by 5 bases and J by 8 bases, leaving 13 bases between them. This CDR3 is built from 13 residues. Germline values: CDR1 SGHVS, CDR2 FNYEAQ. CDR3 residues: CASSLGPGDIQYF. The CDR3, as DNA: TGTGCCAGCAGCCTCGGCCCAGGGGACATTCAGTACTTC. Full variable domain (outside the CDR3, taken from reference TRBV7-6 and TRBJ2-4): GAGVSQSPRYKVTKRGQDVALRCDPISGHVSLYWYRQALGQGPEFLTYFNYEAQQDKSGLPNDRFSAERPEGSISTLTIQRTEQRDSAMYRCASSLGPGDIQYFGAGTRLSVL.

This clonotype was counted many times. The gene calls are TRBV7-8 and TRBJ2-1; D call uncertain. The CDR3 extends over 15 amino acids. V was cut by 1 base and J by 0 bases, with 7 bases left in between. The V gene's germline CDR1 is SGHVS and CDR2 FQNEAQ. The CDR3 DNA is TGTGCCAGCAGCTTAGGAGCGAGCTCCTACAATGAGCAGTTCTTC. This sequence encodes CASSLGASSYNEQFF. Looking up the rest from reference TRBV7-8 and TRBJ2-1 gives the full variable domain: GAGVSQSPRYKVAKRGQDVALRCDPISGHVSLFWYQQALGQGPEFLTYFQNEAQLDKSGLPSDRFFAERPEGSVSTLKIQRTQQEDSAVYLCASSLGASSYNEQFFGPGTRLTVL.

This clonotype appeared many times. This sequence joins TRBV7-3 and TRBJ2-1; 9 positions agree with TRBD2. V gave up 0 bases and J gave up 6 bases; unmatched junction bases: 9. Germline loops: CDR1 SGHTA, CDR2 FQGTGA. The CDR3 contains 17 residues. Written as DNA, the CDR3 is TGTGCCAGCAGCTTAACGGGGGTAGCGGGAGTAGGCAATGAGCAGTTCTTC. Its protein product is CASSLTGVAGVGNEQFF.

The chain carries TRBV6-1 and TRBJ1-5, with 9 bases lining up with TRBD1. The V gene's germline CDR1 is MNHNS and CDR2 SASEGT. The J segment lost 0 bases and the V segment lost 6 bases, leaving 6 bases of the junction unmatched. This CDR3 contains 16 residues. In DNA form, the CDR3 reads TGTGCCAGCAGAGACGGGACAGGGCATAGCAATCAGCCCCAGCATTTT. Its translation: CASRDGTGHSNQPQHF.

Many counts were recorded for this clonotype. The rearrangement uses TRBV4-1 and TRBJ2-5, with D unresolved. The CDR3 contains 15 residues. V dropped 0 bases and J dropped 6 bases, with 14 bases sitting between them. Per the germline V gene, CDR1 is MGHRA and CDR2 is YSYEKL. CDR3 DNA sequence: TGCGCCAGCAGCCAAGACAGTAACTCCGGGCAGACCCAGTACTTC. Amino acids: CASSQDSNSGQTQYF.

This clonotype appeared many times. The V and J genes are TRBV11-3 and TRBJ2-1; no definite D call. V was cut by 2 bases and J by 1 base, with 9 bases left in between. CDR1 is SGHNT and CDR2 is YENEEA in the germline V gene. CDR3 length: 15 residues. As DNA, the CDR3 is TGTGCCAGCAGCTTAATAACAGTTTCCTACAATGAGCAGTTCTTC. Protein product: CASSLITVSYNEQFF.

This rearrangement joins TRBV7-3 to TRBJ2-7; 7 bases align to TRBD2. The germline CDR1 and CDR2 sequences are SGHTA and FQGTGA. This CDR3 is built from 16 residues. V was pared by 5 bases and J by 0 bases, with 10 bases of the junction left unmatched. The CDR3 sequence: CASSTQAGLSSYEQYF. The CDR3, as DNA: TGTGCCAGCAGCACCCAAGCGGGGCTTAGCTCCTACGAGCAGTACTTC.

This clonotype was recorded many times. The rearrangement links TRBV6-5 to TRBJ1-6; tentative D call: TRBD1 (5 bases). Per the germline V gene, CDR1 is MNHEY and CDR2 is SVGAGI. The CDR3 is made up of 15 amino acids. The V end was cut by 2 bases, the J end by 11 bases, with 16 bases between. In nucleotides, the CDR3 is TGTGCCAGCAGTTACACCACCAGGGTCCGTGCACCCCTCCACTTT. Amino acid sequence: CASSYTTRVRAPLHF.

This chain links TRBV9 with TRBJ2-7; 10 bases map to TRBD2. This CDR3 is built from 14 residues. Germline CDR1 and CDR2: SGDLS and YYNGEE. With V trimmed by 3 bases and J by 3 bases, 3 bases remained unmatched. Written as DNA, the CDR3 is TGTGCCAGCAGCGATCGGACTAGCGGCTACGAGCAGTACTTC. It specifies CASSDRTSGYEQYF.

This clonotype was observed a few times. The chain carries TRBV19 and TRBJ2-2; D not resolved. V lost 8 bases to trimming and J lost 7 bases, with 5 bases between them. The CDR3 consists of 10 residues. Per germline, CDR1 LNHDA and CDR2 SQIVND (reference sequence). Written as DNA, the CDR3 is TGTGCCAGTTGGGGCGGGGAGCTGTTTTTT. Protein: CASWGGELFF.

This clonotype was detected many times. This rearrangement joins TRBV7-9 to TRBJ2-7; 12 bases are shared with TRBD2. This CDR3 is 15 amino acids long. J was trimmed by 6 bases and V by 6 bases; bases with no gene match: 9. Looked up from germline, CDR1 is SEHNR and CDR2 is FQNEAQ (reference sequence). The CDR3: CASRTSGSLSGEQYF. CDR3 sequence (DNA): TGTGCCAGCAGGACTAGCGGGAGTCTCTCCGGCGAGCAGTACTTC.

The chain couples TRBV28 to TRBJ1-2, with D hard to call. The germline CDR1 and CDR2 sequences are MDHEN and SYDVKM. The CDR3 is 15 amino acids. Between the trimmed V and J ends, which lost 2 bases and 0 bases, there was a span of 10 bases. The CDR3 here is CASSLPLHTNYGYTF. The CDR3 DNA is TGTGCCAGCAGTTTACCCCTCCATACTAACTATGGCTACACCTTC.

This clonotype was observed at least ten times. This chain connects TRBV7-9 to TRBJ1-1; D unclear. Germline CDR1 and CDR2: SEHNR and FQNEAQ (reference sequence). V was shortened by 1 base and J by 5 bases, with 11 bases between the two germline ends. This CDR3 comprises 14 residues. The CDR3 region has the DNA TGTGCCAGCAGCTTAGTTTCGGGAGAGACTGAAGCTTTCTTT. Its protein is CASSLVSGETEAFF.

This clonotype appeared many times. This chain connects TRBV7-9 to TRBJ2-1; 8 bases are a match to TRBD2. V shed 5 bases, J shed 3 bases, and the junction held 12 bases outside the gene matches. CDR1 is SEHNR and CDR2 is FQNEAQ in the germline V gene (reference sequence). The CDR3 runs 17 residues. In DNA form, the CDR3 reads TGTGCCAGCAGCCTATGGACCGGGACTAGGGACTACAATGAGCAGTTCTTC. Amino acids: CASSLWTGTRDYNEQFF.

There are a few counts of this clonotype. The V call is TRBV20-1, the J call TRBJ1-2; D might be TRBD1 (5 bases). Germline assignment: CDR1 DFQATT and CDR2 SNEGSKA (reference sequence). The CDR3 contains 17 residues. The germline V and J ends were trimmed by 1 base and 5 bases, with 23 bases remaining between them. CDR3 loop: CSARVPPLEQASYGYTF. For the CDR3, the DNA is TGCAGTGCTAGAGTACCCCCCCTCGAACAGGCATCGTATGGCTACACCTTC.

This clonotype was counted a few times. The V and J genes are TRBV4-2 and TRBJ1-4; 8 bases line up with TRBD1. J gave up 8 bases and V 0 bases, and 11 bases lay outside the gene matches. The CDR3 consists of 17 residues. CDR1 is LGHNA, CDR2 YNFKEQ, per germline. The CDR3 region has the DNA TGTGCCAGCAGCCAAGATTGGGTCGGGACAGGCGGAGAAAAACTGTTTTTT. It codes for CASSQDWVGTGGEKLFF.

The table lists this clonotype with a few counts. The chain couples TRBV19 to TRBJ2-3, with 10 positions matching TRBD2. Germline V gene lookup returns CDR1 LNHDA and CDR2 SQIVND (reference sequence). The ends lost 3 bases at V and 0 bases at J; junction bases unmatched: 9. The length of the CDR3 is 18 residues. The CDR3 loop is CASSIGLAGGPSTDTQYF. Written as DNA, the CDR3 is TGTGCCAGTAGTATCGGGTTAGCGGGAGGCCCTAGCACAGATACGCAGTATTTT.

Only a few counts were recorded for this clonotype. The V gene is TRBV20-1, the J gene TRBJ2-2; D possibly matches TRBD1 or TRBD2 (6 bases each). The CDR3 runs 16 residues. CDR1 and CDR2 from the germline V gene are DFQATT and SNEGSKA (reference sequence). The germline V and J ends were trimmed by 7 bases and 4 bases, with 22 bases remaining between them. CDR3 coding DNA: TGCAGTGTACTCCCTAGGGGGGTTTCATCCACCGGGGAGCTGTTTTTT. As protein: CSVLPRGVSSTGELFF.

The chain couples TRBV15 to TRBJ2-1; D gene ambiguous. This CDR3 contains 13 residues. Germline V gene sequence: CDR1 LNHNV, CDR2 YYDKDF (reference sequence). The V gene lost 8 bases and the J gene lost 0 bases, with 8 bases spanning the gap. The CDR3, as DNA: TGTGCCACCGCACCTACCTCCTACAATGAGCAGTTCTTC. Translated: CATAPTSYNEQFF.

This clonotype was counted between two and nine times. CDR3 sequence (DNA): TGTGCCAGCAGCCAAGAATCGTCCGGCGAGCAGTTCTTC. It is translated as CASSQESSGEQFF. This sequence joins TRBV4-2 and TRBJ2-1; D gene unclear. The CDR3 spans 13 residues. The V gene's germline CDR1 is LGHNA and CDR2 YNFKEQ. Trimming cost V 0 bases and J 10 bases, with 10 bases left between them.

Ten or more counts support this clonotype. This rearrangement joins TRBV14 to TRBJ1-1, with D perhaps TRBD1 (5 bases). CDR1 and CDR2 (germline): SGHDN, FVKESK. The CDR3 has 15 amino acids. Trimming stripped 4 bases from V and 1 base from J, with 13 bases between. For the CDR3, the DNA is TGTGCCAGCAGCCCATGGGGGAGCCGGAACACTGAAGCTTTCTTT. It specifies CASSPWGSRNTEAFF.

Ten or more counts support this clonotype. V is TRBV12-3 or TRBV12-4 and J is TRBJ2-1; TRBD1 matches 7 bases. The V gene end was trimmed by 6 bases and the J gene end by 2 bases; junction bases not matched to a gene: 25. The CDR3 sequence is 21 residues long. Written as DNA, the CDR3 is TGTGCCAGCAGCTCGACTCGGGGCGGGCCGGGACAGTCCTTGACCTACAATGAGCAGTTCTTC. Translating it yields CASSSTRGGPGQSLTYNEQFF.

This clonotype has a count of ten or more. CDR3 coding DNA: TGTGCCAGCAGCTTACTAGGGGCGGGACAGCCCCAGCATTTT. It translates to CASSLLGAGQPQHF. This chain joins TRBV7-8 and TRBJ1-5, with a weak D call TRBD1 (5 bases). The CDR3 spans 14 residues. The V end was cut by 2 bases, the J end by 7 bases, with 12 bases between. Germline V lookup: CDR1 SGHVS, CDR2 FQNEAQ.

In regard to this clonotype: The conserved phenylalanine or tryptophan is not found at the CDR3 terminus, so this likely reflects a read error. The rearrangement links TRBV29-1 to TRBJ2-7; D could derive from TRBD1 or TRBD2 (5 bases each). CDR3 length: 13 amino acids. V lost 7 bases, J lost 0 bases, and 13 bases lay in between. CDR1 is SQVTM and CDR2 is ANQGSEA in the germline V gene. CDR3 residues: CSGGVGDSYEQYL. CDR3 DNA: TGCAGCGGGGGTGTGGGGGACTCCTACGAGCAGTACTTG.

J is TRBJ2-7 and V is TRBV29-1; D gene ambiguous. CDR3 length: 12 amino acids. V was shortened by 6 bases and J by 6 bases, with 15 bases between the two germline ends. CDR1 and CDR2 (germline): SQVTM, ANQGSEA. The DNA for the CDR3 is TGCAGCGTGCCGGGCAGGTATTCCGAGCAGTACTTC. Residues: CSVPGRYSEQYF.

The V gene is TRBV14, the J gene TRBJ2-4; D is perhaps TRBD2 (7 bases). The germline gives CDR1 SGHDN, CDR2 FVKESK. The CDR3 sequence is 16 residues long. The V and J ends lost 0 bases and 7 bases respectively, with 16 bases between them. Here the CDR3 DNA reads TGTGCCAGCAGCCAAGATGGGGAGGGGGGCGCGAACATTCAGTACTTC. Translation gives CASSQDGEGGANIQYF. The full variable domain, in which reference TRBV14 and TRBJ2-4 provide the parts outside the CDR3, is EAGVTQFPSHSVIEKGQTVTLRCDPISGHDNLYWYRRVMGKEIKFLLHFVKESKQDESGMPNNRFLAERTGGTYSTLKVQPAELEDSGVYFCASSQDGEGGANIQYFGAGTRLSVL.

This clonotype was seen a few times. The CDR3 nucleotides are TGTGCCAGCAGTTTATCGCCTACAGGACAGGGGTACTACGAGCAGTACTTC. Translating gives CASSLSPTGQGYYEQYF. The chain joins TRBV27 to TRBJ2-7, with 9 positions matching TRBD1. J lost 3 bases, V lost 0 bases, and 9 bases had no gene match. Germline CDR1 is MNHEY and CDR2 is SMNVEV (reference sequence). The CDR3 is 17 residues long.

The J gene is TRBJ2-5, the V gene TRBV27; a possible D gene is TRBD1 (7 bases). The CDR3 has 15 amino acids. Germline V gene lookup returns CDR1 MNHEY and CDR2 SMNVEV (reference sequence). Trimming took off 2 bases at V and 3 bases at J, with 13 bases between the two ends. The CDR3 DNA reads as TGTGCCAGCAGTTTAATGCGGGACAGCAAAGAGACCCAGTACTTC. It is translated as CASSLMRDSKETQYF.

This clonotype was recorded many times. V gene TRBV11-2 combines with J gene TRBJ2-1, with TRBD2 matching over 7 bases. There are 16 residues in the CDR3. Losses at the gene ends were 5 bases for V and 0 bases for J; bases not matched to a gene: 7. Germline V gene sequence: CDR1 SGHAT, CDR2 FQNNGV. The CDR3 here is CASSQAGFFSYNEQFF. CDR3 DNA sequence: TGTGCCAGCAGCCAAGCGGGATTTTTCTCCTACAATGAGCAGTTCTTC.

This sequence joins TRBV2 and TRBJ1-1; D gene uncertain. The germline CDR1 and CDR2 sequences are SNHLY and FYNNEI. The germline V and J ends were trimmed by 1 base and 2 bases, with 8 bases remaining between them. The CDR3 is 14 residues long. CDR3 residues: CASSEEGYNTEAFF. Here the CDR3 DNA reads TGTGCCAGCAGTGAAGAAGGGTACAACACTGAAGCTTTCTTT.

This clonotype occurred many times. The chain uses TRBV4-2 and TRBJ2-1, with 10 bases fitting TRBD2. V lost 3 bases, J lost 7 bases, and 12 bases stayed unmatched. Germline lookup yields CDR1 LGHNA and CDR2 YNFKEQ. The CDR3 runs to 17 residues. The CDR3 DNA reads TGTGCCAGCAGCCAGAGCAGCGGGGGGGCGGTGATAAATGAGCAGTTCTTC. It is translated as CASSQSSGGAVINEQFF.